This TCR beta chain was identified in a study of Graves' ophthalmopathy and Graves' hyperthyroidism. Findings and limits, study-wide: Ophthalmopathy progression was predicted by the model at approximately 71% sensitivity and 72% to 80% specificity.

Researchers took RNA transcripts and amplified TCR beta CDR3 regions from them. After a first-round RT-PCR with HTBI primers, a second-round multiplex PCR was run. Each CDR3 protein gets one entry after TCRdb re-called the multiplex PCR reads with MiXCR. Of roughly 410,000 distinct CDR3 sequences listed, roughly 15% were seen once; the top ten hold 5.5% to 7%. With 5 bases clipped from V and 6 bases from J, the junction kept 9 bases outside the gene matches. The length of the CDR3 is 14 residues. Notes on this clonotype: Its specificity is unknown.

This sequence joins TRBV12-3 or TRBV12-4 and TRBJ2-7; TRBD1 matches at 8 bases. Sequenced: peripheral blood. The TCR originated in a woman aged 18-29 years with stable Graves' hyperthyroidism. CDR3 protein: CASSPGTGYSEQYF. CDR3 DNA sequence: TGTGCCAGCAGTCCAGGGACAGGATACTCCGAGCAGTACTTC.